This T cell receptor (beta chain) is drawn from a study of T cell responses to AZD1222 COVID-19 vaccine. V was clipped by 7 bases and J by 4 bases; unmatched bases: 15. In germline, CDR1 is LNHDA, CDR2 SQIVND (reference sequence). This CDR3 region has 16 residues. Sequencing used immunoSEQ multiplex PCR; TCRdb keeps in-frame clones, though not all of them. Of 130,000 or so clones listed, over 90% are singletons. In this sample, this clone turned up once. This TCR came from an adult in good health. The sample in question was peripheral blood, obtained on day 0 of AZD1222 vaccination. The genes are TRBV19 and TRBJ1-2, with 7 bases matching TRBD1. The CDR3 loop reads CASKFRGQGPTYGYTF. DNA for the CDR3: TGTGCCAGTAAATTTAGGGGGCAGGGCCCAACCTATGGCTACACCTTC.